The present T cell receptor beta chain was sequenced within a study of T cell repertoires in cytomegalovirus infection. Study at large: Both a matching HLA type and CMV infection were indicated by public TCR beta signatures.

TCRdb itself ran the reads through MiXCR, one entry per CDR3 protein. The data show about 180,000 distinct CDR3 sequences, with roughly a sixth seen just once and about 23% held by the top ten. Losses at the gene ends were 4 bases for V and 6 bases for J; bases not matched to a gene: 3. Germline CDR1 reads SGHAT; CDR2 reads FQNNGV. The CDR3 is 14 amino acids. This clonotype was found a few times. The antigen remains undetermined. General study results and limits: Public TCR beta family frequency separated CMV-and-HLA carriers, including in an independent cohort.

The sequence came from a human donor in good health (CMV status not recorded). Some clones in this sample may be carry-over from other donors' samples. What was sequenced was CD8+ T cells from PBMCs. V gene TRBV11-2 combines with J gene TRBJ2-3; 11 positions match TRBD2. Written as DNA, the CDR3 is TGTGCCAGCAGCTATAGCGGGGGGGCCGATACGCAGTATTTT. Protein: CASSYSGGADTQYF.